This entry features one T cell receptor (beta chain) sequence. Its target is unknown. The data belong to a study of T cells in localized non-small cell lung cancer. General study points: Adjacent lung held a median about 57 of the top 100 tumor clones.

Here immunoSEQ multiplex PCR was the method, and the copy in TCRdb shows in-frame clones only, minus some. The profile covers about 2,500 clones, with roughly 20% appearing a single time and approximately 9.9% taken by the ten largest. The CDR3 has 13 amino acids. CDR1 and CDR2 (germline): LNHDA, SQIVND (reference sequence). V lost 7 bases and J 0 bases, leaving 6 bases between the germline ends. This clonotype originated in a woman aged 35 to 70 with stage I lung adenocarcinoma. V usage is TRBV19 and J usage is TRBJ2-2; D remains unclear. The sample in question was normal lung tissue next to the tumor, obtained before any cancer treatment. The CDR3 sequence: CASTDTNTGELFF. In DNA, the CDR3 is TGTGCCAGTACTGACACGAACACCGGGGAGCTGTTTTTT.